The T cell receptor (beta chain) described here comes from a study of cytomegalovirus exposure and HLA in healthy donors. PCR employed 60 Vbeta and 13 Jbeta primers. Generated by immunoSEQ multiplex PCR, the TCRdb table keeps only in-frame clones and is missing some. The table lists about 77,000 clones, with roughly 15% in the top ten. V lost 0 bases, J lost 7 bases, and 6 bases lay in between. Germline lookup yields CDR1 LGHNT and CDR2 FRNRAP. CDR3 size: 12 residues. This clonotype was sampled from a man aged 45-60 years in good health and CMV-seropositive. The chain couples TRBV12-5 to TRBJ1-2; no clear D. Material: PBMCs. The DNA of the CDR3 is TGTGCTAGTGGTTTGGTACCGCGTGGCTACACCTTC. Its translation is CASGLVPRGYTF. The entire variable domain, with the rest obtained from reference TRBV12-5 and TRBJ1-2, is as follows: DARVTQTPRHKVTEMGQEVTMRCQPILGHNTVFWYRQTMMQGLELLAYFRNRAPLDDSGMPKDRFSAEMPDATLATLKIQPSEPRDSAVYFCASGLVPRGYTFGSGTRLTVV.